This T cell receptor beta chain was sequenced during a study of cytomegalovirus exposure and HLA in healthy donors. Study outcomes and limitations: About 90% or about 30% of the time was how often most TCR beta V segments were productive, according to an earlier analysis. In all likelihood, a cluster of highly shared sequence variants was a sequencing artifact.

13 Jbeta primers and 60 Vbeta primers were used for the PCR. Assay: immunoSEQ multiplex PCR; the TCRdb copy retains only in-frame clones and omits some. The sample consists of about 170,000 clones, 80% to 90% of them appearing once. About this clone: Its cognate antigen is unknown.

Looked up from germline, CDR1 is MDHEN and CDR2 is SYDVKM. The CDR3 is made up of 17 amino acids. With V trimmed by 3 bases and J by 4 bases, 11 bases remained unmatched. The chain is built from TRBV28 and TRBJ1-5; 8 bases line up with TRBD1. The source material was PBMCs. The TCR originated in a woman between 18 and 29 years old in good health and CMV-seronegative. CDR3 coding DNA: TGTGCCAGCAGTTTGGGGACAGGTTTGAAGCAAAATCAGCCCCAGCATTTT. As protein: CASSLGTGLKQNQPQHF.